One sample yielded the 19 T cell receptor beta chains listed below, sequenced in a study of blood T cell repertoires in COVID-19. Using immunoSEQ multiplex PCR, the repertoire was profiled, and TCRdb retains in-frame clones only, with some absent. Here the sample spans some 200,000 clones, approximately 80% being singletons. The sequenced sample consisted of peripheral blood. These TCRs come from a human donor with acute or convalescent COVID-19. The donor label of this sample is uncertain.

This chain uses TRBV7-8 with TRBJ1-2, with D possibly matching TRBD1 (5 bases). The V end lost 5 bases, the J end lost 0 bases, and 25 bases lay between the germline ends. The CDR3 contains 19 residues. Per germline, CDR1 SGHVS and CDR2 FQNEAQ. In DNA, the CDR3 is TGTGCCAGCAGCCTTCTTTATAAGGCAGGGTTGACAGCTAACTATGGCTACACCTTC. Translated: CASSLLYKAGLTANYGYTF. Together with reference TRBV7-8 and TRBJ1-2, the CDR3 gives the full variable domain: GAGVSQSPRYKVAKRGQDVALRCDPISGHVSLFWYQQALGQGPEFLTYFQNEAQLDKSGLPSDRFFAERPEGSVSTLKIQRTQQEDSAVYLCASSLLYKAGLTANYGYTFGSGTRLTVV.

The chain combines TRBV7-9 with TRBJ2-1; TRBD2 aligns across 9 bases. Germline trimming cut 7 bases from V and 0 bases from J; bases unmatched to any gene: 7. The germline V gene has CDR1 SEHNR and CDR2 FQNEAQ (reference sequence). This CDR3 contains 16 residues. The CDR3: CASTFGGRGSYNEQFF. In DNA, the CDR3 is TGTGCCAGCACCTTCGGCGGGAGGGGCTCCTACAATGAGCAGTTCTTC.

The gene calls are TRBV5-1 and TRBJ1-1; D not resolved. From germline, CDR1 is SGHRS and CDR2 YFSETQ. The V end lost 6 bases, the J end lost 2 bases, and 17 bases lay between the germline ends. The CDR3 is 15 amino acids. The CDR3 reads CASKYGGERNTEAFF. CDR3 DNA sequence: TGCGCCAGCAAGTACGGCGGTGAACGTAACACTGAAGCTTTCTTT.

V usage is TRBV2 and J usage is TRBJ2-2, with 9 bases lining up with TRBD2. Germline V gene lookup returns CDR1 SNHLY and CDR2 FYNNEI. This CDR3 has 22 residues. V was pared by 0 bases and J by 1 base, with 18 bases of the junction left unmatched. DNA for the CDR3: TGTGCCAGCAGTGAAGCGCCCCCGGTGGCGGGAGGGCCCCGCAGGAACACCGGGGAGCTGTTTTTT. Its translation is CASSEAPPVAGGPRRNTGELFF.

This rearrangement joins TRBV27 to TRBJ1-2, with TRBD1 identical over 8 bases. The CDR3 is made up of 15 amino acids. J lost 7 bases, V lost 4 bases, and 11 bases had no gene match. Germline assignment: CDR1 MNHEY and CDR2 SMNVEV (reference sequence). In nucleotides, the CDR3 is TGTGCCAGCAGTTCCGCGGACAGGGCGGGCTTTGGCTACACCTTC. Protein: CASSSADRAGFGYTF.

J is TRBJ1-3 and V is TRBV10-3; D gene uncertain. Germline V lookup: CDR1 ENHRY, CDR2 SYGVKD. The ends were cut back, 9 bases at V and 0 bases at J, with 6 bases in the middle. The CDR3 loop spans 12 amino acids. CDR3 sequence: CAINNSGNTIYF. As DNA, the CDR3 is TGTGCCATTAACAACTCTGGAAACACCATATATTTT.

The chain couples TRBV7-2 to TRBJ2-7, with 11 bases that match TRBD1. CDR1 and CDR2 from the germline V gene are SGHTA and FQGNSA. CDR3 length: 15 residues. Trimming at V came to 7 bases and at J to 9 bases, leaving 14 bases not matched to a gene. The CDR3 is CASTFLDRGPPRQYF. DNA for the CDR3: TGTGCCAGCACCTTTTTGGACAGGGGGCCGCCGAGGCAGTACTTC.

The chain carries TRBV10-2 and TRBJ2-7; 11 nucleotides match TRBD2. CDR3 length: 15 residues. V was pared by 5 bases and J by 5 bases, with 8 bases of the junction left unmatched. The germline V gene encodes CDR1 WSHSY and CDR2 SAAADI. The CDR3 sequence: CASSTSSGRADEQYF. The CDR3 DNA sequence: TGCGCCAGCAGTACAAGTAGCGGGAGGGCCGACGAGCAGTACTTC.

This chain connects TRBV5-1 to TRBJ2-5; TRBD2 matches 11 bases. V dropped 4 bases and J dropped 4; count of bases not matched to a gene: 6. This CDR3 has 15 amino acids. Germline CDR1 and CDR2: SGHRS and YFSETQ. The CDR3 sequence is CASSVGLAGGETQYF. In nucleotides, the CDR3 is TGCGCCAGCAGCGTAGGACTAGCGGGCGGAGAGACCCAGTACTTC.

There are a few counts of this clone. J is TRBJ1-1 and V is TRBV6-5; D perhaps matches TRBD1 (5 bases). This CDR3 spans 13 amino acids. Germline values: CDR1 MNHEY, CDR2 SVGAGI. V lost 6 bases to trimming and J lost 4 bases, with 12 bases between them. The CDR3 DNA reads as TGTGCCAGCAGCTGGCAGGGAGGCACTGAAGCTTTCTTT. The encoded protein is CASSWQGGTEAFF.

This chain joins TRBV18 and TRBJ1-2; no reliable D call. The CDR3 extends over 13 amino acids. Trimming took 3 bases from V and 1 from J, leaving 6 bases between them. The germline V gene encodes CDR1 KGHSH and CDR2 LQKENI. The CDR3 DNA is TGTGCCAGCTCACCTTCTGTTAACTATGGCTACACCTTC. This encodes CASSPSVNYGYTF.

The CDR3 is CASSSGFQPQHF. The CDR3 coding sequence is TGTGCCAGTAGTTCAGGCTTTCAGCCCCAGCATTTT. The chain carries TRBV19 and TRBJ1-5; D unclear. Deletions cut 5 bases from V and 6 bases from J, with 8 bases between. The germline CDR1 and CDR2 sequences are LNHDA and SQIVND (reference sequence). The CDR3 has 12 amino acids.

The chain carries TRBV18 and TRBJ2-2; 8 bases align to TRBD2. Germline CDR1 is KGHSH and CDR2 is LQKENI. Trimming removed 1 base from V and 6 bases from J; junction bases left unmatched: 7. The CDR3 runs to 16 residues. CDR3 sequence reads: CASSPLPAGESGELFF. The CDR3 DNA reads as TGTGCCAGCTCACCACTTCCAGCGGGAGAGTCCGGGGAGCTGTTTTTT.

The gene calls are TRBV9 and TRBJ2-1; D possibly corresponds to TRBD1 (5 bases). Looked up from germline, CDR1 is SGDLS and CDR2 is YYNGEE. V was shortened by 0 bases and J by 9 bases, with 10 bases between the two germline ends. The CDR3 covers 13 residues. CDR3 coding DNA: TGTGCCAGCAGCGTAGATCAGGGCACTGAGCAGTTCTTC. Amino acids: CASSVDQGTEQFF.

The V call is TRBV14, the J call TRBJ2-1; 9 bases fit TRBD1. Germline loops: CDR1 SGHDN, CDR2 FVKESK. The J segment lost 3 bases and the V segment lost 2 bases, leaving 5 bases of the junction unmatched. This CDR3 is 16 amino acids long. The CDR3 DNA reads as TGTGCCAGCAGCCAAAGTGGGACAGGGCACTACAATGAGCAGTTCTTC. Its translation is CASSQSGTGHYNEQFF. Complete variable domain (other parts from reference TRBV14 and TRBJ2-1): EAGVTQFPSHSVIEKGQTVTLRCDPISGHDNLYWYRRVMGKEIKFLLHFVKESKQDESGMPNNRFLAERTGGTYSTLKVQPAELEDSGVYFCASSQSGTGHYNEQFFGPGTRLTVL.

The chain employs TRBV11-3 and TRBJ2-7; D gene uncertain. Germline CDR1 is SGHNT and CDR2 is YENEEA. The ends were cut back, 1 base at V and 7 bases at J, with 11 bases in the middle. The CDR3 spans 13 residues. This CDR3 reads CASSLGPAREQYF. CDR3 DNA sequence: TGTGCCAGCAGCTTAGGCCCCGCGAGGGAGCAGTACTTC.

The table lists this clone with a few counts. This chain uses TRBV27 with TRBJ1-6; TRBD1 matches 7 bases. This CDR3 is 14 amino acids long. Per the germline V gene, CDR1 is MNHEY and CDR2 is SMNVEV (reference sequence). V lost 10 bases to trimming and J lost 5 bases; unmatched junction nucleotides: 8. The CDR3 nucleotides read TGTGCCACAAACTCCGGGACAGATAATTCACCCCTCCACTTT. This sequence encodes CATNSGTDNSPLHF.

The chain employs TRBV19 and TRBJ2-5; 9 bases match TRBD2. Germline CDR1 and CDR2: LNHDA and SQIVND (reference sequence). V lost 7 bases, J lost 5 bases, and 11 bases stayed unmatched. The CDR3 is made up of 15 amino acids. The CDR3 nucleotides read TGTGCCAGTACCCTATGGGCTAGCGGGACCGAGACCCAGTACTTC. Its translation is CASTLWASGTETQYF.

The rearrangement links TRBV5-1 to TRBJ2-7; TRBD1 aligns across 10 bases. After removal of 8 bases from V and 7 bases from J, the junction contained 6 bases not matched to a gene. This CDR3 has 12 amino acids. Per the germline V gene, CDR1 is SGHRS and CDR2 is YFSETQ. CDR3 amino acids: CASKGQGREQYF. The DNA for the CDR3 is TGCGCCAGTAAGGGACAGGGGCGGGAGCAGTACTTC. Drawing the rest from reference TRBV5-1 and TRBJ2-7, the complete variable domain is KAGVTQTPRYLIKTRGQQVTLSCSPISGHRSVSWYQQTPGQGLQFLFEYFSETQRNKGNFPGRFSGRQFSNSRSEMNVSTLELGDSALYLCASKGQGREQYFGPGTRLTVT.